The next 29 T cell receptor beta chains were all read from a single sample in a study of T cell responses to AZD1222 COVID-19 vaccine. The protocol was immunoSEQ multiplex PCR, while the TCRdb copy is restricted to in-frame clones and leaves out a portion. Counted here are over 60,000 clones, around 87% occurring once; the ten biggest clones make up about 25%. This material consisted of peripheral blood, taken on day 0 of AZD1222 vaccination. The source of these receptors is an adult in good health.

This chain uses TRBV6-5 with TRBJ1-5; D possibly corresponds to TRBD1 (6 bases). V gave up 6 bases and J gave up 6 bases, with 15 bases separating them. Germline loops: CDR1 MNHEY, CDR2 SVGAGI. CDR3 size: 14 residues. Here the CDR3 DNA reads TGTGCCAGCAGCCCCTCCGGGGGCGCTCAGCCCCAGCATTTT. Amino acids: CASSPSGGAQPQHF.

The chain combines TRBV9 with TRBJ1-5; D is undetermined. The CDR3 covers 17 residues. CDR1 SGDLS and CDR2 YYNGEE come from the germline V gene. Trimming stripped 4 bases from V and 0 bases from J, with 17 bases between. This CDR3 is CASSPGEVFYSNQPQHF. CDR3 DNA: TGTGCCAGCAGCCCCGGGGAGGTTTTTTATAGCAATCAGCCCCAGCATTTT.

The V gene is TRBV9, the J gene TRBJ2-2; 7 nucleotides align to TRBD1. CDR1 and CDR2 (germline): SGDLS, YYNGEE. Unmatched junction bases numbered 6, after V lost 0 bases and J lost 4 bases. This CDR3 is built from 16 residues. CDR3 DNA: TGTGCCAGCAGCGTAGTTCAGGGGGTGACCACCGGGGAGCTGTTTTTT. Its translation: CASSVVQGVTTGELFF.

This clone was found a few times. The chain uses TRBV6-1 and TRBJ2-5; unclear D gene. CDR1 is MNHNS and CDR2 is SASEGT in the germline V gene. Trimming took off 2 bases at V and 5 bases at J, with 12 bases between the two ends. The CDR3 is 14 amino acids. CDR3 in amino acids: CASSEISYLETQYF. CDR3 in DNA: TGTGCCAGCAGTGAAATTAGCTATCTGGAGACCCAGTACTTC.

This sequence joins TRBV7-2 and TRBJ2-2; D possibly corresponds to TRBD2 (6 bases). Germline CDR1 and CDR2: SGHTA and FQGNSA. This CDR3 contains 13 residues. Trimming shortened V by 2 bases and J by 7 bases, and 8 bases separated the two germline ends. CDR3 in amino acids: CASSLRGIGELFF. CDR3 sequence (DNA): TGTGCCAGCAGCTTACGGGGGATCGGGGAGCTGTTTTTT.

The chain has TRBV7-2 and TRBJ1-2; D possibly corresponds to TRBD1 (6 bases). Germline V gene data show CDR1 as SGHTA and CDR2 as FQGNSA. The CDR3 consists of 13 residues. V was shortened by 5 bases and J by 2 bases, with 9 bases between the two germline ends. This chain's CDR3 is CASSETGNYGYTF. CDR3 coding DNA: TGTGCCAGCAGCGAGACAGGAAACTATGGCTACACCTTC.

This clone was picked up a small number of times. The CDR3 DNA sequence: TGTGCCAGCACTCCAGGGTTTTCTGGAAACACCATATATTTT. Its protein is CASTPGFSGNTIYF. The rearrangement joins TRBV9 to TRBJ1-3; TRBD1 is a possible D gene (5 bases). This CDR3 is built from 14 residues. Germline loops: CDR1 SGDLS, CDR2 YYNGEE. Trimming cost V 6 bases and J 1 base, with 11 bases left between them.

The chain's CDR3 is CASSPSDGRSSGNTIYF. For the CDR3, the DNA is TGTGCCAGCTCACCATCGGACGGCCGGAGCTCTGGAAACACCATATATTTT. This rearrangement joins TRBV18 to TRBJ1-3; D remains unclear. Germline CDR1 is KGHSH and CDR2 is LQKENI. This CDR3 has 17 amino acids. V lost 2 bases to trimming and J lost 0 bases, with 14 bases between them.

The chain recombines TRBV12-3 or TRBV12-4 with TRBJ2-5, with a tentative D call TRBD2 (6 bases). The CDR3 runs 13 residues. Trimming left V 5 bases short and J 4 bases short, with 11 bases between. The CDR3 nucleotides read TGTGCCAGCAGTAGGGACTTCTCAGAGACCCAGTACTTC. Amino acid sequence: CASSRDFSETQYF.

J is TRBJ1-2 and V is TRBV20-1; no reliable D call. Trimming removed 7 bases from V and 7 bases from J, with 4 bases in between. There are 8 residues in the CDR3. Germline-derived CDR1 and CDR2 are DFQATT and SNEGSKA (reference sequence). This CDR3 is CSVSGYTF. For the CDR3, the DNA is TGCAGTGTAAGTGGCTACACCTTC.

This chain links TRBV5-1 with TRBJ2-5; possibly TRBD1 or TRBD2 for D (5 bases each). The CDR3 totals 15 residues. Germline CDR1 SGHRS, CDR2 YFSETQ. V was shortened by 5 bases and J by 0 bases, with 14 bases between the two germline ends. CDR3 sequence reads: CASRRAGMYQETQYF. CDR3 sequence (DNA): TGCGCCAGCAGGCGGGCAGGGATGTACCAAGAGACCCAGTACTTC.

The chain couples TRBV7-2 to TRBJ2-5; the D gene is possibly TRBD2 (5 bases). Trimming pared 2 bases from V and 1 base from J, leaving 17 bases between. The CDR3 is 17 amino acids. The germline gives CDR1 SGHTA, CDR2 FQGNSA. In DNA, the CDR3 is TGTGCCAGCAGCTTATATGGGAGAAGGACCATCCAAGAGACCCAGTACTTC. Its translation is CASSLYGRRTIQETQYF.

V usage is TRBV7-2 and J usage is TRBJ1-1; D is perhaps TRBD1 (5 bases). V lost 2 bases and J lost 9, with 10 bases in between. CDR3 size: 12 residues. CDR1 is SGHTA, CDR2 FQGNSA, per germline. The CDR3 nucleotides are TGTGCCAGCAGCTTAAGTGGGGGTCAAGCTTTCTTT. As protein: CASSLSGGQAFF. The full variable domain, in which reference TRBV7-2 and TRBJ1-1 provide the parts outside the CDR3, is GAGVSQSPSNKVTEKGKDVELRCDPISGHTALYWYRQSLGQGLEFLIYFQGNSAPDKSGLPSDRFSAERTGGSVSTLTIQRTQQEDSAVYLCASSLSGGQAFFGQGTRLTVV.

This sequence joins TRBV5-1 and TRBJ2-1; TRBD2 might be the D (6 bases). The CDR3 has 14 amino acids. V gave up 7 bases and J gave up 5 bases, with 16 bases separating them. Germline CDR1 reads SGHRS; CDR2 reads YFSETQ. The CDR3 nucleotides are TGCGCCAGCCGGGGAAGCGGGCGGAACAATGAGCAGTTCTTC. Its protein product is CASRGSGRNNEQFF.

CDR3 loop: CSVDSTGGETQYF. In DNA form, the CDR3 reads TGCAGCGTTGACTCGACAGGGGGAGAGACCCAGTACTTC. The V call is TRBV29-1, the J call TRBJ2-5, with 9 bases fitting TRBD1. V was pared by 3 bases and J by 4 bases, with 3 bases of the junction left unmatched. CDR3 length: 13 amino acids. Germline CDR1 and CDR2: SQVTM and ANQGSEA. Full variable domain (rest looked up from reference TRBV29-1 and TRBJ2-5): SAVISQKPSRDICQRGTSLTIQCQVDSQVTMMFWYRQQPGQSLTLIATANQGSEATYESGFVIDKFPISRPNLTFSTLTVSNMSPEDSSIYLCSVDSTGGETQYFGPGTRLLVL.

V and J are TRBV3-1 (or the pseudogene TRBV3-2) and TRBJ2-1, with 14 bases lining up with TRBD2. V lost 4 bases and J lost 3; bases outside the gene matches: 2. This CDR3 contains 16 residues. Germline V gene data show CDR1 as LGHDT and CDR2 as YNNKEL (reference sequence). The DNA for the CDR3 is TGTGCCAGCAGCCGGACTAGCGGGGGGTTCTACAATGAGCAGTTCTTC. Its translation: CASSRTSGGFYNEQFF.

About this clone: This CDR3 is also generated by other DNA sequences in the sample. This rearrangement joins TRBV12-3 or TRBV12-4 to TRBJ2-1; unclear D gene. Trimming removed 3 bases at V and 4 bases at J, with 1 base between. The CDR3 runs to 11 residues. This CDR3 is CASSLYNEQFF. The CDR3 coding sequence is TGTGCCAGCAGTTTGTACAATGAGCAGTTCTTC.

The chain employs TRBV14 and TRBJ1-1; tentative D call: TRBD1 (5 bases). V was pared by 0 bases and J by 10 bases, with 9 bases between. The germline V gene has CDR1 SGHDN and CDR2 FVKESK. This CDR3 has 12 amino acids. CDR3 amino acids: CASSQDHRRAFF. CDR3 bases: TGTGCCAGCAGCCAAGATCACAGGCGAGCTTTCTTT.

The chain joins TRBV6-2 or TRBV6-3 to TRBJ2-4; possible D gene TRBD2, 6 bases. CDR3 size: 18 residues. Germline assignment: CDR1 MNHEY and CDR2 SVGEGT. The V end was cut by 1 base, the J end by 0 bases, with 16 bases between. Written as DNA, the CDR3 is TGTGCCAGCAGTTACTGGGCGTTGGGGGGAATAGCCAAAAACATTCAGTACTTC. This translates into CASSYWALGGIAKNIQYF.

The rearrangement links TRBV5-6 to TRBJ1-5; possibly TRBD1 for D (5 bases). The V end lost 5 bases, the J end lost 6 bases, and 15 bases lay between the germline ends. The CDR3 extends over 14 amino acids. Germline lookup yields CDR1 SGHDT and CDR2 YYEEEE. The CDR3 bases are TGTGCCAGCAGTCGACGGGTGGGGGGTCAGCCCCAGCATTTT. This sequence encodes CASSRRVGGQPQHF.

A word on this clone: The identical CDR3 is also encoded by other nucleotide sequences in the sample. The V gene is TRBV5-6, the J gene TRBJ2-5; D uncertain. The CDR3 totals 14 residues. Germline values: CDR1 SGHDT, CDR2 YYEEEE. V lost 0 bases, J lost 1 base, and 7 bases lay in between. The chain's CDR3 is CASSLESFQETQYF. The DNA for the CDR3 is TGTGCCAGCAGCTTGGAGAGCTTCCAAGAGACCCAGTACTTC.

This chain uses TRBV30 with TRBJ1-6; D possibly corresponds to TRBD1 (5 bases). V gave up 4 bases and J gave up 2 bases, with 9 bases separating them. The germline gives CDR1 GTSNPN, CDR2 SVGIG (reference sequence). The length of the CDR3 is 14 residues. In nucleotides, the CDR3 is TGTGCCTGGACCCTGGGGCCCTATAATTCACCCCTCCACTTT. It translates to CAWTLGPYNSPLHF. The full variable domain, its missing parts supplied by reference TRBV30 and TRBJ1-6, is SQTIHQWPATLVQPVGSPLSLECTVEGTSNPNLYWYRQAAGRGLQLLFYSVGIGQISSEVPQNLSASRPQDRQFILSSKKLLLSDSGFYLCAWTLGPYNSPLHFGNGTRLTVT.

This clone appeared once. The chain employs TRBV2 and TRBJ1-2; TRBD1 aligns across 8 bases. This CDR3 is built from 14 residues. Germline assignment: CDR1 SNHLY and CDR2 FYNNEI. V was clipped by 4 bases and J by 8 bases; unmatched bases: 9. The CDR3 protein is CASSVSGQGRGYTF. CDR3 DNA sequence: TGTGCCAGCAGTGTTTCTGGACAGGGTCGCGGCTACACCTTC. The entire variable domain, with the rest obtained from reference TRBV2 and TRBJ1-2, is as follows: EPEVTQTPSHQVTQMGQEVILRCVPISNHLYFYWYRQILGQKVEFLVSFYNNEISEKSEIFDDQFSVERPDGSNFTLKIRSTKLEDSAMYFCASSVSGQGRGYTFGSGTRLTVV.

The chain couples TRBV9 to TRBJ1-4, with D perhaps TRBD1 (6 bases). With 3 bases removed from V and 5 bases from J, the gap between germline ends came to 14 bases. The V gene's germline CDR1 is SGDLS and CDR2 YYNGEE. The CDR3 is 15 residues long. The CDR3 region is CASSERTVGNEKLFF. CDR3 sequence (DNA): TGTGCCAGCAGCGAGCGGACAGTGGGGAATGAAAAACTGTTTTTT.

The DNA of the CDR3 is TGTGCCAGCAGGCCCCCCGGTAGTAGCAATCAGCCCCAGCATTTT. Its protein product is CASRPPGSSNQPQHF. This rearrangement joins TRBV6-5 to TRBJ1-5; D unclear. The CDR3 contains 15 residues. The ends were cut back, 6 bases at V and 0 bases at J, with 12 bases in the middle. CDR1 is MNHEY and CDR2 is SVGAGI in the germline V gene.

This clone showed up just once. The chain joins TRBV29-1 to TRBJ1-2; 7 bases match TRBD1. Looked up from germline, CDR1 is SQVTM and CDR2 is ANQGSEA. The CDR3 totals 12 residues. After removal of 5 bases from V and 3 bases from J, the junction contained 3 bases not matched to a gene. The CDR3 DNA is TGCAGCGTTCGACAGGGCGACTATGGCTACACCTTC. Protein sequence: CSVRQGDYGYTF.

This chain uses TRBV6-5 with TRBJ2-3; D gene unclear. CDR1 and CDR2 from the germline V gene are MNHEY and SVGAGI. This CDR3 spans 14 amino acids. Trimming took 6 bases from V and 4 from J, leaving 14 bases between them. The CDR3 reads CASRASTVADTQYF. CDR3 bases: TGTGCCAGCAGAGCTTCCACGGTAGCAGATACGCAGTATTTT.

This clone is labeled medium-sized. V is TRBV4-2 and J is TRBJ1-2, with D unclear. CDR1 LGHNA and CDR2 YNFKEQ come from the germline V gene. CDR3 length: 15 residues. The V and J ends lost 4 bases and 0 bases respectively, with 12 bases between them. DNA for the CDR3: TGTGCCAGCAGCCCCTTTGAAGCGACTAACTATGGCTACACCTTC. It encodes CASSPFEATNYGYTF.

This chain uses TRBV27 with TRBJ1-1, with 8 bases identical to TRBD1. The CDR3 has 16 amino acids. Germline trimming cut 3 bases from V and 4 bases from J; bases unmatched to any gene: 10. Germline values: CDR1 MNHEY, CDR2 SMNVEV (reference sequence). The CDR3 sequence: CASSFDTGGGFTEAFF. The CDR3 DNA sequence: TGTGCCAGCAGTTTTGACACAGGGGGAGGTTTCACTGAAGCTTTCTTT.